This is a list of T cell receptor beta chains from one sample in a study of beta chain features in type 1 diabetes. The method was immunoSEQ multiplex PCR; TCRdb's version includes in-frame clones alone and lacks a portion of them. The data contain 400,000 to 550,000 clones, more than 9.5% of them singletons. Sample: naive CD4+ T cells from blood. The receptor set was obtained from a woman aged 18-30 years in good health. CDR3s include the opening cysteine and the closing phenylalanine or tryptophan. The order of the fields is V gene, J gene, clone size, D gene, CDR3 DNA, CDR3 protein. The D gene is left open where the match is weak. Only some rows state a clone size, as once, few, many or a class for expanded clones.

V gene: TRBV19; J gene: TRBJ2-5; clone size: .; D gene: TRBD2; CDR3 DNA: TGTGCCAGTAGCTCCGGGACTAGCGGGGAAGAGACCCAGTACTTC; CDR3 protein: CASSSGTSGEETQYF
V gene: TRBV4-2; J gene: TRBJ2-3; clone size: .; D gene: .; CDR3 DNA: TGTGCCAGCAGCCAAGCTTTGCAGGTTGCAGATACGCAGTATTTT; CDR3 protein: CASSQALQVADTQYF
V gene: TRBV7-3; J gene: TRBJ2-1; clone size: .; D gene: TRBD2; CDR3 DNA: TGTGCCAGCAGCTTAAGATCTAGCGGTCACAATGAGCAGTTCTTC; CDR3 protein: CASSLRSSGHNEQFF
V gene: TRBV25-1; J gene: TRBJ1-2; clone size: .; D gene: .; CDR3 DNA: TGTGCCAGCAGTGAATTGGCTGGCGGCTACACCTTC; CDR3 protein: CASSELAGGYTF
V gene: TRBV30; J gene: TRBJ2-1; clone size: .; D gene: TRBD2; CDR3 DNA: TGTGCCTGGAGTGGTCTAGCGGGAGTCCACTCCTACAATGAGCAGTTCTTC; CDR3 protein: CAWSGLAGVHSYNEQFF
V gene: TRBV21-1; J gene: TRBJ2-1; clone size: .; D gene: .; CDR3 DNA: TGTGCCAGCAGCTTCCGCATCCAGGGACGGTTCTACAATGAGCAGTTCTTC; CDR3 protein: CASSFRIQGRFYNEQFF
V gene: TRBV6-5; J gene: TRBJ1-5; clone size: few; D gene: TRBD1; CDR3 DNA: TGTGCCAGCAGCAAGGGACAGGGCAGCAATCAGCCCCAGCATTTT; CDR3 protein: CASSKGQGSNQPQHF
V gene: TRBV15; J gene: TRBJ2-2; clone size: few; D gene: .; CDR3 DNA: TGTGCCACCGTAAGACAGTACGCGAACACCGGGGAGCTGTTTTTT; CDR3 protein: CATVRQYANTGELFF
V gene: TRBV7-2; J gene: TRBJ1-6; clone size: few; D gene: .; CDR3 DNA: TGTGCCAGCAGCTCACAGGGCTTGAGTTTCCACTTT; CDR3 protein: CASSSQGLSFHF
V gene: TRBV11-2; J gene: TRBJ2-5; clone size: .; D gene: .; CDR3 DNA: TGTGCCAGCAGCTTCGCCTGGGAGACCCAGTACTTC; CDR3 protein: CASSFAWETQYF
V gene: TRBV4-2; J gene: TRBJ2-1; clone size: .; D gene: TRBD1; CDR3 DNA: TGTGCCAGCAGCCGGGGGGACAGGGAAGTAAACAATGAGCAGTTCTTC; CDR3 protein: CASSRGDREVNNEQFF
V gene: TRBV6-1; J gene: TRBJ2-7; clone size: .; D gene: .; CDR3 DNA: TGTGCCAGCACCCAGTACGAGCAGTACTTC; CDR3 protein: CASTQYEQYF
V gene: TRBV15; J gene: TRBJ1-4; clone size: .; D gene: .; CDR3 DNA: TGTGCCACCAGCCCGATCGGCGGGATTTCTGAAAAACTGTTTTTT; CDR3 protein: CATSPIGGISEKLFF
V gene: TRBV29-1; J gene: TRBJ1-3; clone size: .; D gene: .; CDR3 DNA: TGCAGCGTAGAAAGAATCACTGGAAACACCATATATTTT; CDR3 protein: CSVERITGNTIYF
V gene: TRBV9; J gene: TRBJ1-5; clone size: .; D gene: .; CDR3 DNA: TGTGCCAGCAGCCAGACAGGCCTATCGCCCCAGCATTTT; CDR3 protein: CASSQTGLSPQHF
V gene: TRBV13; J gene: TRBJ2-3; clone size: few; D gene: .; CDR3 DNA: TGTGCCAGCAGCAGGGTGAGGGACACAGATACGCAGTATTTT; CDR3 protein: CASSRVRDTDTQYF
V gene: TRBV5-4; J gene: TRBJ2-5; clone size: .; D gene: TRBD1; CDR3 DNA: TGTGCCAGCAGCCCGAGACAGGGGAAAGAGACCCAGTACTTC; CDR3 protein: CASSPRQGKETQYF
V gene: TRBV4-1; J gene: TRBJ1-5; clone size: .; D gene: .; CDR3 DNA: TGCGCCAGCAGCCCAACGGGACCTTTCAATCAGCCCCAGCATTTT; CDR3 protein: CASSPTGPFNQPQHF
V gene: TRBV5-6; J gene: TRBJ2-1; clone size: few; D gene: TRBD2; CDR3 DNA: TGTGCCAGCAGGGGAGGACTAGCGGGGAACAATGAGCAGTTCTTC; CDR3 protein: CASRGGLAGNNEQFF
V gene: TRBV23-1; J gene: TRBJ2-5; clone size: few; D gene: TRBD1; CDR3 DNA: TGCGCCAGCACCCTGGGACAGTCACAAGAGACCCAGTACTTC; CDR3 protein: CASTLGQSQETQYF
V gene: TRBV18; J gene: TRBJ1-2; clone size: .; D gene: .; CDR3 DNA: TGTGCCAGCTCACCAGGGGATCTACTCTATGGCTACACCTTC; CDR3 protein: CASSPGDLLYGYTF
V gene: TRBV5-4; J gene: TRBJ2-4; clone size: few; D gene: TRBD1; CDR3 DNA: TGTGCCAGCAGCTTGGGGGACAGGGGCAAAAACATTCAGTACTTC; CDR3 protein: CASSLGDRGKNIQYF
V gene: TRBV2; J gene: TRBJ2-2; clone size: few; D gene: .; CDR3 DNA: TGTGCCAGCAGTGTTTATTCGTATGGGGACAACCCGAACACCGGGGAGCTGTTTTTT; CDR3 protein: CASSVYSYGDNPNTGELFF
V gene: TRBV7-9; J gene: TRBJ2-7; clone size: .; D gene: .; CDR3 DNA: TGTGCCAGCAGCAATCAAGGAGACAGGCCAAAGCAGTACTTC; CDR3 protein: CASSNQGDRPKQYF
V gene: TRBV7-2; J gene: TRBJ2-1; clone size: .; D gene: TRBD2; CDR3 DNA: TGTGCCAGCAGCTCCCCGGGACTAGCGGGGGGCAATGAGCAGTTCTTC; CDR3 protein: CASSSPGLAGGNEQFF
V gene: TRBV27; J gene: TRBJ2-6; clone size: .; D gene: .; CDR3 DNA: TGTGCCAGCAGCAAGAAAAGGGGAGACTCTGGGGCCAACGTCCTGACTTTC; CDR3 protein: CASSKKRGDSGANVLTF
V gene: TRBV13; J gene: TRBJ2-3; clone size: .; D gene: TRBD2; CDR3 DNA: TGTGCCAGCAGCCCCGTCGCGTCTGGTCTAGCGGGAGGCTTGGGAGATACGCAGTATTTT; CDR3 protein: CASSPVASGLAGGLGDTQYF
V gene: TRBV4-3; J gene: TRBJ2-3; clone size: .; D gene: .; CDR3 DNA: TGCGCCAGCAGCCAAGGGCGACTGAGCACAGATACGCAGTATTTT; CDR3 protein: CASSQGRLSTDTQYF
V gene: TRBV7-2; J gene: TRBJ2-5; clone size: few; D gene: .; CDR3 DNA: TGTGCCAGCAGCTTTCAGGGGAGGGGGACCCAGTACTTC; CDR3 protein: CASSFQGRGTQYF
V gene: TRBV27; J gene: TRBJ2-3; clone size: .; D gene: .; CDR3 DNA: TGTGCCAGCAGTCGACCGGGACTGCTATCCACAGATACGCAGTATTTT; CDR3 protein: CASSRPGLLSTDTQYF
V gene: TRBV5-6; J gene: TRBJ2-3; clone size: few; D gene: .; CDR3 DNA: TGTGCCAGCAGCGCACCAATCCAGGGTGATACGCAGTATTTT; CDR3 protein: CASSAPIQGDTQYF
V gene: TRBV14; J gene: TRBJ2-3; clone size: few; D gene: .; CDR3 DNA: TGTGCCAGCAGCCCCGCTAGCTTACCCGATACGCAGTATTTT; CDR3 protein: CASSPASLPDTQYF
V gene: TRBV7-2; J gene: TRBJ2-4; clone size: few; D gene: .; CDR3 DNA: TGTGCCAGCAGCCAGGCTTTCAAGTCCAAAAACATTCAGTACTTC; CDR3 protein: CASSQAFKSKNIQYF
V gene: TRBV9; J gene: TRBJ1-2; clone size: .; D gene: TRBD1; CDR3 DNA: TGTGCCAGCAGCACCGGAGGGACAGGGGACTATGGCTACACCTTC; CDR3 protein: CASSTGGTGDYGYTF
V gene: TRBV7-7; J gene: TRBJ2-3; clone size: few; D gene: .; CDR3 DNA: TGTGCCAGCAGCTTACAGGCCACAGATACGCAGTATTTT; CDR3 protein: CASSLQATDTQYF
V gene: TRBV7-9; J gene: TRBJ1-2; clone size: few; D gene: TRBD1; CDR3 DNA: TGTGCCAGCAGCTGGGACAGCTTC; CDR3 protein: CASSWDSF
V gene: TRBV4-3; J gene: TRBJ1-2; clone size: .; D gene: TRBD1; CDR3 DNA: TGCGCCAGCAGCCAAGCCGGACCGGGACAGCCTCTCTATGGCTACACCTTC; CDR3 protein: CASSQAGPGQPLYGYTF
V gene: TRBV4-1; J gene: TRBJ1-5; clone size: few; D gene: TRBD1; CDR3 DNA: TGCGCCAGCAGCCGACTCGCAGGGGGCGAACAGCCCCAGCATTTT; CDR3 protein: CASSRLAGGEQPQHF
V gene: TRBV7-9; J gene: TRBJ2-1; clone size: .; D gene: TRBD2; CDR3 DNA: TGTGCCAGCAGCCAAGGGAGCGGGACGGGGGAGAATGAGCAGTTCTTC; CDR3 protein: CASSQGSGTGENEQFF
V gene: TRBV5-8; J gene: TRBJ1-1; clone size: few; D gene: TRBD1; CDR3 DNA: TGTGCCAGCAGTCAGGGGGGCGAGGGCACTGAAGCTTTCTTT; CDR3 protein: CASSQGGEGTEAFF
V gene: TRBV18; J gene: TRBJ2-1; clone size: few; D gene: .; CDR3 DNA: TGTGCCAGCTCACCACCGGTCGGCGGGCACAGTGAGCAGTTCTTC; CDR3 protein: CASSPPVGGHSEQFF
V gene: TRBV7-2; J gene: TRBJ2-3; clone size: few; D gene: TRBD2; CDR3 DNA: TGTGCCAGCAGGCTTGGGATTGCGGGAGTAGATACGCAGTATTTT; CDR3 protein: CASRLGIAGVDTQYF
V gene: TRBV6-1; J gene: TRBJ2-1; clone size: .; D gene: .; CDR3 DNA: TGTGCCAGCAGTGAAATAGCGGACAGTCCGATAGGGCAGTTCTTC; CDR3 protein: CASSEIADSPIGQFF
V gene: TRBV4-3; J gene: TRBJ2-5; clone size: .; D gene: .; CDR3 DNA: TGCGCCAGCAGCCAGGACACGAAACAAGAGACCCAGTACTTC; CDR3 protein: CASSQDTKQETQYF